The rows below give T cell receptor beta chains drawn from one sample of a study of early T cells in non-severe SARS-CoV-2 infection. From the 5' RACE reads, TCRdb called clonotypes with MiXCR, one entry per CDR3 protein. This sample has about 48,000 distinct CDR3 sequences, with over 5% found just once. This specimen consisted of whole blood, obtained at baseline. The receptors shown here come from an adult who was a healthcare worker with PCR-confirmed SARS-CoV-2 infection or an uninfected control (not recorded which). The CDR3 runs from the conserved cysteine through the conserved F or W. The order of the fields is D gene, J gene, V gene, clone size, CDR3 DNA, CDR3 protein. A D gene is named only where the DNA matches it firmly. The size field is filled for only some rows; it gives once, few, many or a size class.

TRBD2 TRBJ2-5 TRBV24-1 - TGTGCCACCAGTGACCCTGGACTAGCGGAGGTGTACTTC CATSDPGLAEVYF
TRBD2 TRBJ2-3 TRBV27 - TGTGCCACGGGGAGCAGCGGGAGATCGGCTGATACGCAGTATTTT CATGSSGRSADTQYF
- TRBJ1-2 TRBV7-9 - TGTGCCAGCAGCCCCCTGCAAGAGGGAGGGGGACCCTATGGCTACACCTTC CASSPLQEGGGPYGYTF
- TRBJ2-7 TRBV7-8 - TGTGCCAGCAGCTCACAATCTAGCGCCAGATACGAGCAGTACTTC CASSSQSSARYEQYF
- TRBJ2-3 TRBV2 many TGTGCCAGCAGGGCCGGTGTGGGAGCGCGCACAGATACGCAGTATTTT CASRAGVGARTDTQYF
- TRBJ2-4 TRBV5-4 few TGTGCCAGCAGCTTGGCCCGGAGTCCAGGAGTTAGTAACATTCAGTACTTC CASSLARSPGVSNIQYF
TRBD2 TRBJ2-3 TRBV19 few TGTGCCAGTAGTATGGGAGCGGGGGGCGTCTCTACGCAGTATTTT CASSMGAGGVSTQYF
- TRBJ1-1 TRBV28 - TGTGCCAGCAGCCTCGGGGCGATGGCTTTCTTT CASSLGAMAFF
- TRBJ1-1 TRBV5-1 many TGCGCCAGCAGCTCCGGGACGGCCAGGGGGAACACTGAAGCTTTCTTT CASSSGTARGNTEAFF
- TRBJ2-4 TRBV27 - TGTGCCAGCAGTTTAGTCCCGGGAGAGAACATTCAGTACTTC CASSLVPGENIQYF
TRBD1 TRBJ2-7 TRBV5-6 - TGTGCCAGCAGCTTAGAGGGGACAGCCTACGAGCAGTACTTC CASSLEGTAYEQYF
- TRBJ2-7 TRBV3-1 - TGTGCCAGCAGCCAAGGAGCAGGGGAATCCTACGAGCAGTACTTC CASSQGAGESYEQYF
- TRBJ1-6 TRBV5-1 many TGCGCCAGCAGCTTGGGTGGGGTGAACTTTTCACCCCTCCACTTT CASSLGGVNFSPLHF
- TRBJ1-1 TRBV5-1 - TGCGCCAGCAGCTTGGCCGGTACACCGAACACTGAAGCTTTCTTT CASSLAGTPNTEAFF
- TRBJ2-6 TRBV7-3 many TGTGCCAGCAGCTTAACGCCTTTCTCTGGGGCCAACGTCCTGACTTTC CASSLTPFSGANVLTF
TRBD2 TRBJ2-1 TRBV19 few TGTGCCAGTAGTATACTAGCGGGAGACCTCTACAATGAGCAGTTCTTC CASSILAGDLYNEQFF
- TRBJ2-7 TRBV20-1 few TGCAGTGCAGGGGGGATGGGGGCCTACGAGCAGTACTTC CSAGGMGAYEQYF
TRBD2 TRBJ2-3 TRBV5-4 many TGTGCCAGCAGCTTGGGAGCGGGAGGTCGGAGAGATACGCAGTATTTT CASSLGAGGRRDTQYF
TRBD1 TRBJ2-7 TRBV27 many TGTGCCAGCAGTTTTCGGGGGGACAGGGCTGGCTACGAGCAGTACTTC CASSFRGDRAGYEQYF
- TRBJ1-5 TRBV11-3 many TGTGCCAGCAGCTTATTCAACTCTGGGCCCCAGCATTTT CASSLFNSGPQHF
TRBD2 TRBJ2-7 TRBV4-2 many TGTGCCAGCGCGCGGGAGGGTGGGTACGAGCAGTACTTC CASAREGGYEQYF
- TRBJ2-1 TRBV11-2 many TGTGCCAGCAGCAATCACGGGGGCTCCTACAATGAGCAGTTCTTC CASSNHGGSYNEQFF
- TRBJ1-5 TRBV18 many TGTGCCAGCTCACCTGGGAATCAGCCCCAGCATTTT CASSPGNQPQHF
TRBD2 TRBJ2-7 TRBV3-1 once TGTGCCAGCAGCCATCAAGCGGGAGGGCCCTACGAGCAGTACTTC CASSHQAGGPYEQYF
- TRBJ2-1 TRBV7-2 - TGTGCCAGCAGCTTAGGCGGGACCCGCTCCTACAATGAGCAGTTCTTC CASSLGGTRSYNEQFF
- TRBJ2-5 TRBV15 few TGTGCCACCAGCAGGGGGACTGACTACGAGACCCAGTACTTC CATSRGTDYETQYF
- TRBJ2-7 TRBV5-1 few TGCGCCAGCAGATCTTCTATCAGGGAGGCCTACGAGCAGTACTTC CASRSSIREAYEQYF
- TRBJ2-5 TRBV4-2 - TGTGCCAGCAGCCCTAGTAGAGAGACCCAGTACTTC CASSPSRETQYF
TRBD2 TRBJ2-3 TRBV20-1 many TGCAGTGCCGTGACTAGCGGGAGGCCAGATACGCAGTATTTT CSAVTSGRPDTQYF
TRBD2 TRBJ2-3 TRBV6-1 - TGTGCCAGCAGCCTAGCGGGAGCAACAGATACGCAGTATTTT CASSLAGATDTQYF
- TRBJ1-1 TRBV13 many TGTGCCAGCAGCTTAGGCCACGGAGGGGTGGACACTGAAGCTTTCTTT CASSLGHGGVDTEAFF
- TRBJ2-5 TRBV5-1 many TGCGCCAGCAGTGCCGGCAAAGAGACCCAGTACTTC CASSAGKETQYF
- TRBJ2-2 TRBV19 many TGTGCCAGTAGTATGGGCAGGAACACCGGGGAGCTGTTTTTT CASSMGRNTGELFF